This T cell receptor (beta chain) emerged from a study of cytomegalovirus exposure and HLA in healthy donors. About the research overall: The 95 to 150 validation repertoires used a platform that matched the one used for the approximately 670 first-cohort repertoires, as a later analysis reported. Findings and limits, study-wide: Despite most TCR sequences being rare, some public TCRs occurred in many donors. The study recorded 150 to 200 TCR beta chains that were cytomegalovirus-associated.

This CDR3 has 14 residues. Germline CDR1 reads MNHNS; CDR2 reads SASEGT. V gave up 10 bases and J gave up 2 bases; unmatched junction bases: 8. These donors were members of the roughly 120-subject validation cohort, a group separate from the roughly 670-subject first cohort. The assay was immunoSEQ multiplex PCR, and TCRdb's table has in-frame clones only and misses some. The sample includes roughly 120,000 clones, approximately 91% seen only once; the top ten take roughly 2.2%. The table lists this clone with a few counts. Its antigen is undetermined. This TCR came from a woman aged 18 to 35 in good health and CMV-seronegative. The chain couples TRBV6-1 to TRBJ1-2; 9 bases fit TRBD1. The specimen was PBMCs. The DNA for the CDR3 is TGTGCCAACAACAGGGGGCCCGGCAACTATGGCTACACCTTC. Its protein is CANNRGPGNYGYTF.